A selection of T cell receptor beta chains follows, all from one sample in a study of T-cell reconstitution after alpha-beta-depleted transplantation in children. MiXCR, run by TCRdb on the PCR reads, gives a single entry per CDR3 protein. The sample lists over 550,000 distinct CDR3 sequences, about 10% occurring once. Sequenced material: PBMCs from the stem cell graft donor, taken from the stem cell graft. The receptors were gathered from a human donor who donated a stem cell graft to a child with acute myeloid leukemia. CDR3s leave out the opening cysteine and the closing phenylalanine or tryptophan.

cdr3_length	v_call	j_call	cdr3_aa
13	TRBV6-2/TRBV6-3	TRBJ2-7	ASSYSPSGSYEQY
17	TRBV6-1	TRBJ1-6	ASSFLRMWGGGSASPLH
13	TRBV6-1	TRBJ2-3	ASTGTPLSTDTQY
14	TRBV7-3	TRBJ2-1	ASSLMDRGSYNEQF
12	TRBV29-1	TRBJ1-1	SVVFGTGGPEAF
12	TRBV18	TRBJ2-7	ASSDGTGSYEQY
11	TRBV10-3	TRBJ2-1	AIRTDWGNEQF
12	TRBV12-3/TRBV12-4	TRBJ2-3	ASSLGSGSNTQY
11	TRBV9	TRBJ2-1	ASSAHISFEQF
11	TRBV5-1	TRBJ2-7	ASSQGATYEQY
13	TRBV20-1	TRBJ2-4	SARDVKPTKNIQY
16	TRBV7-2	TRBJ2-7	ASSLQPRGTAKPYEQY
14	TRBV5-5	TRBJ2-3	ASSLGAGISTDTQY
12	TRBV7-2	TRBJ2-2	ASSYTTNTGELF
15	TRBV6-1	TRBJ1-5	ASSQVTGRGSNQPQH
13	TRBV25-1	TRBJ2-1	ASSAMGPVYNEQF
12	TRBV30	TRBJ2-4	AWSGRVAKNIQY
14	TRBV27	TRBJ2-1	ASSYQGLHVNNEQF
14	TRBV4-3	TRBJ2-5	ASSQGVAGRGETQY
12	TRBV6-2/TRBV6-3	TRBJ2-7	ASSYLDRDYEQY
14	TRBV3-1	TRBJ2-3	ASSQGTSGRTDTQY
12	TRBV5-1	TRBJ2-2	DSSQLPNTGELF
11	TRBV6-2/TRBV6-3	TRBJ2-3	ASSLKRETSQY
11	TRBV29-1	TRBJ1-1	SVPGGASAEAF
12	TRBV7-9	TRBJ1-2	ASSPAPTAPGYT
13	TRBV6-2/TRBV6-3	TRBJ2-2	AIGGGLANTGELF
8	TRBV29-1	TRBJ1-1	SGWATEAF
11	TRBV29-1	TRBJ1-1	SVELRTNTEAF
14	TRBV4-2	TRBJ2-4	ASSQLDPGAKNIQY
15	TRBV7-9	TRBJ2-5	ASSSTMGLGHTETQY
10	TRBV5-1	TRBJ1-2	ASSPGAYGYT
13	TRBV20-1	TRBJ2-3	SASGTLYNTDTQY
13	TRBV2	TRBJ2-1	ASISGRLIVNEQF
11	TRBV6-5	TRBJ2-1	ASRSSGDNEQF
11	TRBV20-1	TRBJ2-7	SVIGQGEAEQY
12	TRBV30	TRBJ2-1	AWSVLKSERLQF
14	TRBV9	TRBJ2-3	ASRPHMGLAGDTQY
14	TRBV2	TRBJ1-4	ASSRTGMGTNEKLF
14	TRBV4-3	TRBJ2-7	ASSQYSGGSSYEQY
13	TRBV5-1	TRBJ1-1	ASSLMAGANTEAF
13	TRBV7-2	TRBJ2-5	ASSLARQGRETQY
11	TRBV5-1	TRBJ2-1	ASHRARDNEQF
10	TRBV3-1	TRBJ2-5	ASSPHTGTQY
13	TRBV29-1	TRBJ2-2	SVEGHNTNTGELF
14	TRBV30	TRBJ1-1	AWSVSWSGAGAEAF
13	TRBV7-2	TRBJ1-2	ASSLDGLGAYGYT
13	TRBV20-1	TRBJ2-7	SARDMQTPPYEQY
13	TRBV6-5	TRBJ2-1	ASSLDWGPYNEQF
12	TRBV12-3/TRBV12-4	TRBJ1-5	ASSFGRVGGPQH
14	TRBV12-3/TRBV12-4	TRBJ1-5	ASSLYELTGHQPQH
13	TRBV5-1	TRBJ2-1	ASSLASGINNEQF